This TCR beta chain was recovered during a study of blood T cell repertoires in COVID-19. Study overall: Spain, Italy and the United States supplied samples that represented acute and convalescent COVID-19.

The germline CDR1 and CDR2 sequences are SGHTA and FQGNSA. CDR3 length equals 15 residues. Losses at the gene ends were 5 bases for V and 3 bases for J; bases not matched to a gene: 9. This clone was detected a few times. In the original workflow: Reference gene primer amplification in the assay estimated nucleated cell counts. Sequencing was performed with immunoSEQ multiplex PCR; in TCRdb, only in-frame clones are kept and a portion is missing. The V and J calls and the clone size are those of that table, but D and trimming were determined from the DNA. The sample contains about 250,000 clones, more than 75% of which appear only once.

The V gene is TRBV7-2, the J gene TRBJ1-1; 7 nucleotides align to TRBD1. Sequencing was carried out using PBMCs or T cells enriched from blood (not recorded which). This sequence was found in a woman aged 50 to 60 who had been exposed to COVID-19. CDR3 DNA: TGTGCCAGCAGCCAGACCCCAGGGGGGTACACTGAAGCTTTCTTT. As protein: CASSQTPGGYTEAFF.